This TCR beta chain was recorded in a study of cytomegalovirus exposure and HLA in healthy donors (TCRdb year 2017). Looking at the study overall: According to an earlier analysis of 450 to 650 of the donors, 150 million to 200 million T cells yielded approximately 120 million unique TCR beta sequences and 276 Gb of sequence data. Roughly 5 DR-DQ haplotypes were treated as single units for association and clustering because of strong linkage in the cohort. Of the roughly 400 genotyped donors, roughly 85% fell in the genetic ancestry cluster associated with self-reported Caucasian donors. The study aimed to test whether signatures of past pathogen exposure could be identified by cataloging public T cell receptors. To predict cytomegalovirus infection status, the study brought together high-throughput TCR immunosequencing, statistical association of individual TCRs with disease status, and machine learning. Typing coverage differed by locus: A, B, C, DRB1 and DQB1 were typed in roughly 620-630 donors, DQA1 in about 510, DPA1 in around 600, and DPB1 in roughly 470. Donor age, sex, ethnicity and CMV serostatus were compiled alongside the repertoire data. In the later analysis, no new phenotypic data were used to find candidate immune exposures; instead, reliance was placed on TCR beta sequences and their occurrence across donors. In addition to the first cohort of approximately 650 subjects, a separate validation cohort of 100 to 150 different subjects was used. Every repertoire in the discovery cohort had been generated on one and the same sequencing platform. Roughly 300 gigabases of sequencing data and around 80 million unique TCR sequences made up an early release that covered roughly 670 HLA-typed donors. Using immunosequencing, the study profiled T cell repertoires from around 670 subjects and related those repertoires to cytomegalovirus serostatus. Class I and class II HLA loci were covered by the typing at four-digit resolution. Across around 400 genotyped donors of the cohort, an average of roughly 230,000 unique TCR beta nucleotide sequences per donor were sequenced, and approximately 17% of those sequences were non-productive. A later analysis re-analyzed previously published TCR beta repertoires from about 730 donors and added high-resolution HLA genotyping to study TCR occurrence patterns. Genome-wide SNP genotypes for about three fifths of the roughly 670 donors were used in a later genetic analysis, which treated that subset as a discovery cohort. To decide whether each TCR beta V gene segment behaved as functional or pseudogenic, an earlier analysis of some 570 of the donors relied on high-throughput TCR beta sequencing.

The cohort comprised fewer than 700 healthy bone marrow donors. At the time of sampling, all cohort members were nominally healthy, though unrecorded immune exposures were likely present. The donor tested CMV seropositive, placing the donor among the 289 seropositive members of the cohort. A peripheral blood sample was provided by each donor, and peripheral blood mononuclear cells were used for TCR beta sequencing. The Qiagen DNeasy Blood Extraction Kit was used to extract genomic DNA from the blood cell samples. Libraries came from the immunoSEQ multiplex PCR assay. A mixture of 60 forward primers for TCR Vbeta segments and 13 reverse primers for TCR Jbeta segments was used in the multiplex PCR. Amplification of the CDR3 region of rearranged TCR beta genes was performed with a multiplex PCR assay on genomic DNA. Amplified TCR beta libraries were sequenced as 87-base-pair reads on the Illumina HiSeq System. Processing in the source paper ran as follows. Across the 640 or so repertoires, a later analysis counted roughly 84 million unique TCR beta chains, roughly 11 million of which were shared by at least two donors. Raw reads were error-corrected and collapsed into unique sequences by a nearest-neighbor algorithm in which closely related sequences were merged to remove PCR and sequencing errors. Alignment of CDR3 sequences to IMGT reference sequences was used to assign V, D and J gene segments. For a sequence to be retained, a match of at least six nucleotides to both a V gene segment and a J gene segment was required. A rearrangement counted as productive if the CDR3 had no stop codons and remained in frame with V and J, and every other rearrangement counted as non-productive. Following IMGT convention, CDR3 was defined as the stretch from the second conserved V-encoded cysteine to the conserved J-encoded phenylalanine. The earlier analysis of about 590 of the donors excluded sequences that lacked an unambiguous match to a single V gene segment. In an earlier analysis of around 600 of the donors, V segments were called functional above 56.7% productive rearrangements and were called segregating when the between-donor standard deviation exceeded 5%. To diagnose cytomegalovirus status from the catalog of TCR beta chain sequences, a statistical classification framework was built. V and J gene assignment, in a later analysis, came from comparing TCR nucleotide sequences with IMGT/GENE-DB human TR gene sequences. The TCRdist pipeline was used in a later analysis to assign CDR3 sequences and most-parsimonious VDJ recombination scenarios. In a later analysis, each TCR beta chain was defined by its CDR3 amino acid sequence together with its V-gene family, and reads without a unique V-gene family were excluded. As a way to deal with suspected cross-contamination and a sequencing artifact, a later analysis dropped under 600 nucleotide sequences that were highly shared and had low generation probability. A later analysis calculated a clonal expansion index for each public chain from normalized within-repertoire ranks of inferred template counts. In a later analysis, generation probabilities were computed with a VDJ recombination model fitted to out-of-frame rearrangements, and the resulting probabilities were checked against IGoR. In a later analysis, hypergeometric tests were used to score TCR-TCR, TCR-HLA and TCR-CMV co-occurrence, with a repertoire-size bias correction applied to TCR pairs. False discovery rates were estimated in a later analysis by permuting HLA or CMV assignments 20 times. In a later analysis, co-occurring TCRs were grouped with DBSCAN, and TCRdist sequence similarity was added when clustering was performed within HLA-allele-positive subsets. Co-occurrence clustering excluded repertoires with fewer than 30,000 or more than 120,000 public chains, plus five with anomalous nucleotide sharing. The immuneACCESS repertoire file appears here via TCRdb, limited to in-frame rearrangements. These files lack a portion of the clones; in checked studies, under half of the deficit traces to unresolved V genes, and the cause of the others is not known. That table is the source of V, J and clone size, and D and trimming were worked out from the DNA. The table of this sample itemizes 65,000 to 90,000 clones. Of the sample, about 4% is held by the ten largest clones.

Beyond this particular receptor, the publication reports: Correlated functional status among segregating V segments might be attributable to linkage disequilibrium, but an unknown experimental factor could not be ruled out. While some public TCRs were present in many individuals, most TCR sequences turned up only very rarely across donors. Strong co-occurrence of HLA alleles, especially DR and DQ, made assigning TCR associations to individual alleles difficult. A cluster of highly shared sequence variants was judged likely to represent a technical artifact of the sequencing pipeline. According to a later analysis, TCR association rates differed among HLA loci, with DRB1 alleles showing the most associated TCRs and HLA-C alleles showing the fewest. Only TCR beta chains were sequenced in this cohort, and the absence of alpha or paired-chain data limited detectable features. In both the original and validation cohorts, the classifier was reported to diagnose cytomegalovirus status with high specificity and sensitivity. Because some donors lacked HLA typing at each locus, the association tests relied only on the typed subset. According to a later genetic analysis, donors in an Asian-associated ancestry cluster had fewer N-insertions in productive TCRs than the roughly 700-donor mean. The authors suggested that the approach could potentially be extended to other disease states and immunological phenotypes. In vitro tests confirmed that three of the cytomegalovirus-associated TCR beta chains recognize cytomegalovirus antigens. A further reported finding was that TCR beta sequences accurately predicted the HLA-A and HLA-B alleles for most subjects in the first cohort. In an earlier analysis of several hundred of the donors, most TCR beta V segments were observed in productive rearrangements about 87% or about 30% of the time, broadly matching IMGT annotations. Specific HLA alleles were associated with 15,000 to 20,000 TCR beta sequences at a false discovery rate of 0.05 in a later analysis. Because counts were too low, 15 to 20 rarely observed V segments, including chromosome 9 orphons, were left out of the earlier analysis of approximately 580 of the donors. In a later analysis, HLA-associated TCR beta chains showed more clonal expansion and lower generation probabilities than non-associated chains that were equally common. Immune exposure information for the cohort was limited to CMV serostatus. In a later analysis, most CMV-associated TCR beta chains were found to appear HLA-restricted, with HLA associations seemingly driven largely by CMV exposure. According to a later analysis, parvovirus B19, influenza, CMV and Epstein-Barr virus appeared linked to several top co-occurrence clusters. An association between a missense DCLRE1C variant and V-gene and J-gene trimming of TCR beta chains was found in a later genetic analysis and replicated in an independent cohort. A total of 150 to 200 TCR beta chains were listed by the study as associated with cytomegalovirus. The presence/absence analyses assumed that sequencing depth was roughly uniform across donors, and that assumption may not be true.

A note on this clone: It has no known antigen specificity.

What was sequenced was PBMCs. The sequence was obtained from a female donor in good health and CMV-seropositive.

The bases are TGCGCCAGCAGCCAAACCTTGCTGGGAGGGAATGAGCAGTTCTTC. This codes for CASSQTLLGGNEQFF. In this chain, TRBV4-3 is recombined with TRBJ2-1; 7 bases in between match TRBD2. Sequences LGHNA (CDR1) and YSLEER (CDR2) are obtained from the germline V gene. Germline trimming: 2 bases from V, 7 bases from J; junction bases outside gene matches: 8. Reading from cysteine to phenylalanine, the CDR3 counts 15 amino acids. Only the CDR3 portion is preserved as DNA: 45 bases, with reading frame beginning at the first base.